This TCR beta chain was recovered during a study of long-term antiretroviral therapy in people with HIV. Study outcomes and limitations: The data indicate that diversity increased after ART but remained below transplant donor controls. Whichever time point was examined, clones expanded before ART dominated the repertoire. Records did not include ART adherence, viral resistance or therapy changes.

Remarks on this clone: As yet, its antigen is unknown.

Version v3.0 of the immunoSEQ assay ran at survey level. Libraries were prepared by immunoSEQ multiplex PCR; TCRdb keeps only in-frame clonotypes and omits some of them. The sample comprises around 22,000 clones, around 86% of which are singletons, and more than 6.5% rests with the top ten. This receptor was identified in a woman in her thirties with HIV. The starting material was unsorted PBMCs, obtained 1.8 years before starting antiretroviral therapy.

The chain's CDR3 is CASSRLETYNEQFF. DNA of the CDR3: TGTGCCAGCTCGAGACTCGAGACCTACAATGAGCAGTTCTTC. The V gene is TRBV18, the J gene TRBJ2-1; D unresolved. V was trimmed by 6 bases and J by 2 bases, leaving 11 bases between them. The germline V gene has CDR1 KGHSH and CDR2 LQKENI. The CDR3 has 14 amino acids.